These 14 T cell receptor beta chains originate from one sample sequenced in a study of CD8+ T cells in alopecia areata. cDNA serving as the sequencing template came from extracted, reverse transcribed RNA. Repertoires were generated with immunoSEQ multiplex PCR, while TCRdb's copy carries only in-frame clones and drops some. The data show roughly 250,000 clones, about 68% seen once. The sample here was CD4+ T cells sorted from blood, taken at week 0. Source of these receptors: a human donor with alopecia areata.

The chain combines TRBV7-9 with TRBJ2-5, with unresolved D. The J call may be wrong; the DNA end is better matched by TRBJ2-7. This CDR3 is built from 11 residues. The germline gives CDR1 SEHNR, CDR2 FQNEAQ (reference sequence). For the CDR3, the DNA is TGTGCCAGCAGCTTAGACAGCGAGCAGTACTTC. It translates to CASSLDSEQYF.

This chain joins TRBV19 and TRBJ1-5; tentative D call: TRBD1 (6 bases). Germline V gene sequence: CDR1 LNHDA, CDR2 SQIVND (reference sequence). V gave up 3 bases and J gave up 0 bases, with 15 bases separating them. This CDR3 comprises 17 residues. The CDR3 protein is CASSIWAGANSNQPQHF. CDR3 nucleotides: TGTGCCAGTAGTATCTGGGCAGGGGCGAATAGCAATCAGCCCCAGCATTTT.

The chain uses TRBV6-1 and TRBJ1-5; 7 positions agree with TRBD1. The junction had 2 bases not matched to a gene; V was cut back by 4 bases and J by 5 bases. Germline V CDR1 and CDR2: MNHNS, SASEGT. CDR3 length: 13 amino acids. The CDR3 DNA follows: TGTGCCAGCAGTGGACAGGGAGATCAGCCCCAGCATTTT. This translates into CASSGQGDQPQHF.

The gene calls are TRBV29-1 and TRBJ2-5, with 11 bases that match TRBD1. Trimming removed 7 bases from V and 1 base from J; junction bases left unmatched: 5. The CDR3 is 14 amino acids. Germline CDR1 is SQVTM and CDR2 is ANQGSEA. CDR3 DNA: TGCAGCGGTGGACAGGGGGCCTTCCAAGAGACCCAGTACTTC. Amino acids: CSGGQGAFQETQYF.

V is TRBV10-3 and J is TRBJ1-6; D is uncertain. Between the trimmed V and J ends, which lost 11 bases and 11 bases, there was a span of 19 bases. Germline V CDR1 and CDR2: ENHRY, SYGVKD. CDR3 length: 13 amino acids. Written as DNA, the CDR3 is TGTGCCGCCACCGGAATACCGAATGCACCCCTCCACTTT. This encodes CAATGIPNAPLHF.

The CDR3 here is CASSTGGSGNQPQHF. CDR3 coding DNA: TGTGCCAGCTCCACGGGGGGTTCGGGCAATCAGCCCCAGCATTTT. The chain combines TRBV18 with TRBJ1-5, with D possibly being TRBD1 (5 bases). Looked up from germline, CDR1 is KGHSH and CDR2 is LQKENI. The CDR3 has 15 residues. Trimming removed 6 bases from V and 2 bases from J, with 14 bases in between.

This clone was seen a few times. The V gene is TRBV29-1, the J gene TRBJ1-3, with 10 bases matching TRBD1. The CDR3 is made up of 18 amino acids. Germline assignment: CDR1 SQVTM and CDR2 ANQGSEA. V lost 4 bases to trimming and J lost 1 base; unmatched junction nucleotides: 13. CDR3 in DNA: TGCAGCGTTGCCGGGACAGGGGAAAGGGGCACATCTGGAAACACCATATATTTT. It is translated as CSVAGTGERGTSGNTIYF.

The V call is TRBV14, the J call TRBJ2-5; 9 bases agree with TRBD2. This CDR3 has 16 residues. The germline CDR1 and CDR2 sequences are SGHDN and FVKESK. The V and J ends lost 4 bases and 0 bases, in that order; junction bases with no gene match: 6. The CDR3 DNA follows: TGTGCCAGCAGCCCCTTAGGCGGGGGGGACCAAGAGACCCAGTACTTC. The encoded protein is CASSPLGGGDQETQYF. The variable domain in full, completed from reference TRBV14 and TRBJ2-5, reads EAGVTQFPSHSVIEKGQTVTLRCDPISGHDNLYWYRRVMGKEIKFLLHFVKESKQDESGMPNNRFLAERTGGTYSTLKVQPAELEDSGVYFCASSPLGGGDQETQYFGPGTRLLVL.

This clone was detected a few times. The rearrangement links TRBV2 to TRBJ2-3; TRBD2 is a possible D gene (5 bases). The CDR3 is 13 residues long. Germline V gives CDR1 SNHLY, CDR2 FYNNEI. The V and J ends lost 7 bases and 2 bases respectively, with 10 bases between them. CDR3 coding DNA: TGTGCCAGCAACGGACTCCCCACAGATACGCAGTATTTT. The encoded protein is CASNGLPTDTQYF.

The chain combines TRBV6-6 with TRBJ1-3; D uncertain. Trimming shortened V by 0 bases and J by 0 bases, and 3 bases separated the two germline ends. CDR1 MNHNY and CDR2 SVGAGI come from the germline V gene (reference sequence). CDR3 length: 14 residues. The CDR3 sequence: CASSYSSSGNTIYF. As DNA, the CDR3 is TGTGCCAGCAGTTACTCGTCCTCTGGAAACACCATATATTTT.

The chain carries TRBV29-1 and TRBJ2-1; perhaps TRBD2 as D (5 bases). The ends were cut back, 7 bases at V and 6 bases at J, with 13 bases in the middle. This CDR3 contains 12 residues. Germline assignment: CDR1 SQVTM and CDR2 ANQGSEA. CDR3: CSARESSNEQFF. CDR3 in DNA: TGCAGCGCTAGGGAGTCAAGCAATGAGCAGTTCTTC.

The rearrangement joins TRBV7-9 to TRBJ2-5; D is unclear. This CDR3 contains 13 residues. Germline V gene data show CDR1 as SEHNR and CDR2 as FQNEAQ (reference sequence). The V and J ends lost 2 bases and 4 bases respectively, with 8 bases between them. For the CDR3, the DNA is TGTGCCAGCAGCTTATTATCCATAGAGACCCAGTACTTC. Amino acids: CASSLLSIETQYF.

The V gene is TRBV7-2, the J gene TRBJ2-7; TRBD2 matches at 8 bases. Trimming cost V 0 bases and J 0 bases; bases outside gene matches: 1. The CDR3 is made up of 15 amino acids. CDR1 is SGHTA and CDR2 is FQGNSA in the germline V gene. Here the CDR3 DNA reads TGTGCCAGCAGCTTAGCGGGGACTAGCTCCTACGAGCAGTACTTC. Translating gives CASSLAGTSSYEQYF.

This clone was observed a few times. V gene TRBV27 combines with J gene TRBJ2-1, with 11 bases matching TRBD2. The CDR3 is 14 residues long. Germline assignment: CDR1 MNHEY and CDR2 SMNVEV (reference sequence). The J segment lost 10 bases and the V segment lost 5 bases, leaving 7 bases of the junction unmatched. CDR3 loop: CASSLAGGRQEQFF. The CDR3 bases are TGTGCCAGCAGTCTAGCGGGGGGTAGGCAGGAGCAGTTCTTC.